The 14 T cell receptor beta chains listed next were all sequenced from one sample in a study of response to subunit inactivated influenza vaccine (dated by TCRdb to 2016 to 2018). The library came from RT-PCR. The listed sequencing device is Illumina HiSeq 2500. Using fastp at Q25 and MiXCR, TCRdb reprocessed the public reads and kept productive beta chains. Merged by CDR3 protein, the rows form single entries marked with the most common genes and DNA. This sample holds about 520,000 distinct CDR3 sequences; approximately 7.7% were observed only once. Clones ranked in the top ten supply under 15% of the sample. Material: PBMCs from blood, obtained roughly 24 months after vaccination. These receptors were collected from a man between 50 and 75 years old who received an inactivated influenza vaccine. Donor details come from another sample of the same person, matched by shared clones.

This clonotype was observed a few times. A read error is possible here, since a much larger clone lies one base away. This rearrangement joins TRBV6-1 to TRBJ2-7; 11 bases map to TRBD1. The CDR3 is 14 amino acids. V shed 6 bases and J 3 bases; nucleotides not matched to a gene: 4. The germline V gene encodes CDR1 MNHNS and CDR2 SASEGT. CDR3 sequence (DNA): TGTGCCAGCAGACAGGGGACAGGGGGCTACGAGCAGTACTTC. It specifies CASRQGTGGYEQYF.

The J gene is TRBJ2-3, the V gene TRBV2; 12 bases line up with TRBD2. V shed 6 bases and J 5 bases; nucleotides not matched to a gene: 9. Germline loops: CDR1 SNHLY, CDR2 FYNNEI. The CDR3 totals 16 residues. The CDR3 sequence is CASSKTSGSTKDTQYF. The CDR3 coding sequence is TGTGCCAGCAGCAAGACTAGCGGGAGTACCAAAGATACGCAGTATTTT. The full variable domain, with the rest looked up from reference TRBV2 and TRBJ2-3, is EPEVTQTPSHQVTQMGQEVILRCVPISNHLYFYWYRQILGQKVEFLVSFYNNEISEKSEIFDDQFSVERPDGSNFTLKIRSTKLEDSAMYFCASSKTSGSTKDTQYFGPGTRLTVL.

This clonotype was seen a few times. The chain joins TRBV27 to TRBJ1-5, with unresolved D. The V and J ends lost 3 bases and 1 base respectively, with 10 bases between them. Germline CDR1 MNHEY, CDR2 SMNVEV (reference sequence). The CDR3 has 15 residues. The CDR3 DNA reads as TGTGCCAGCAGTTTTAGTCGGCAGAGCAATCAGCCCCAGCATTTT. It is translated as CASSFSRQSNQPQHF.

This clonotype came up many times. The rearrangement uses TRBV7-9 and TRBJ2-7; D tentatively fits TRBD1 or TRBD2 (5 bases each). Germline loops: CDR1 SEHNR, CDR2 FQNEAQ (reference sequence). CDR3 length equals 14 residues. Trimming stripped 1 base from V and 5 bases from J, with 12 bases between. DNA of the CDR3: TGTGCCAGCAGCTTAGGTGGGGGTGAAAACGAGCAGTACTTC. The encoded protein is CASSLGGGENEQYF.

At least ten counts were recorded for this clonotype. V is TRBV12-3 or TRBV12-4 and J is TRBJ1-5; 7 bases agree with TRBD1. With 6 bases clipped from V and 2 bases from J, the junction kept 4 bases outside the gene matches. The CDR3 totals 14 residues. In DNA, the CDR3 is TGTGCCAGCAGCCTCGGACAGGGCAATCAGCCCCAGCATTTT. Translation: CASSLGQGNQPQHF.

This clonotype was detected ten times or more. The chain carries TRBV12-3 or TRBV12-4 and TRBJ2-7; no clear D gene. The V and J ends lost 5 bases and 2 bases respectively, with 10 bases between them. The CDR3 loop spans 13 amino acids. CDR3: CASSLPPTYEQYF. CDR3 nucleotide sequence: TGTGCCAGCAGTCTGCCCCCAACCTACGAGCAGTACTTC.

This clonotype has more than one count but fewer than ten. V usage is TRBV27 and J usage is TRBJ2-4; a possible D gene is TRBD2 (7 bases). Germline loops: CDR1 MNHEY, CDR2 SMNVEV (reference sequence). V was cut by 3 bases and J by 7 bases, with 25 bases left in between. This CDR3 is 18 amino acids long. In DNA, the CDR3 is TGTGCCAGCAGTTTGGGCCACGGGGGGCGGGGTTCTCAGAACATTCAGTACTTC. Amino acid sequence: CASSLGHGGRGSQNIQYF.

This clonotype was detected a few times. Since a much larger clone is just one base distant, this may be a read error. The V gene is TRBV12-3 or TRBV12-4, the J gene TRBJ1-5, with D possibly matching TRBD1 (5 bases). The CDR3 runs to 12 residues. The ends were cut back, 5 bases at V and 6 bases at J, with 8 bases in the middle. DNA for the CDR3: TGTGCCAGCAGTACCGGGGGTCAGCCCCAGCATTTT. The encoded protein is CASSTGGQPQHF.

This clonotype was seen repeatedly, ten times or more. This chain uses TRBV5-6 with TRBJ2-5; 10 nucleotides match TRBD1. V was pared by 4 bases and J by 6 bases, with 9 bases of the junction left unmatched. The CDR3 has 15 residues. Germline V gene lookup returns CDR1 SGHDT and CDR2 YYEEEE. The CDR3 here is CASSRWTGGSQTQYF. The CDR3 DNA follows: TGTGCCAGCAGCCGATGGACAGGGGGGAGTCAGACCCAGTACTTC. The variable domain in full, completed from reference TRBV5-6 and TRBJ2-5, reads DAGVTQSPTHLIKTRGQQVTLRCSPKSGHDTVSWYQQALGQGPQFIFQYYEEEERQRGNFPDRFSGHQFPNYSSELNVNALLLGDSALYLCASSRWTGGSQTQYFGPGTRLLVL.

V usage is TRBV28 and J usage is TRBJ1-5; D possibly corresponds to TRBD1 (5 bases). The CDR3 contains 12 residues. V lost 7 bases, J lost 9 bases, and 13 bases lay in between. CDR1 is MDHEN, CDR2 SYDVKM, per germline. CDR3 DNA: TGTGCCAGCACCCTGGGGCCCAGGCCCCAGCATTTT. This sequence encodes CASTLGPRPQHF. Looking up the rest from reference TRBV28 and TRBJ1-5 gives the full variable domain: DVKVTQSSRYLVKRTGEKVFLECVQDMDHENMFWYRQDPGLGLRLIYFSYDVKMKEKGDIPEGYSVSREKKERFSLILESASTNQTSMYLCASTLGPRPQHFGDGTRLSIL.

This chain links TRBV2 with TRBJ2-1; D unclear. Trimming stripped 4 bases from V and 0 bases from J, with 13 bases between. CDR3 length equals 16 residues. Germline CDR1 is SNHLY and CDR2 is FYNNEI. CDR3 loop: CASSVERQSSYNEQFF. CDR3 coding DNA: TGTGCCAGCAGTGTTGAGCGCCAGAGCTCCTACAATGAGCAGTTCTTC.

This clonotype was picked up a small number of times. V usage is TRBV20-1 and J usage is TRBJ2-3; D is perhaps TRBD2 (6 bases). The CDR3 contains 15 residues. The germline V and J ends were trimmed by 6 bases and 2 bases, with 18 bases remaining between them. Germline CDR1 DFQATT, CDR2 SNEGSKA (reference sequence). CDR3 DNA: TGCAGTGCCCCTCCCCTCTCGGGACTCACAGATACGCAGTATTTT. Amino acids: CSAPPLSGLTDTQYF.

Ten or more counts support this clonotype. This rearrangement joins TRBV20-1 to TRBJ2-3; tentatively, D is TRBD1 (5 bases). The length of the CDR3 is 13 residues. CDR1 DFQATT and CDR2 SNEGSKA come from the germline V gene (reference sequence). V lost 6 bases to trimming and J lost 2 bases, with 12 bases between them. The DNA of the CDR3 is TGCAGTGCAGACAGCCAAAACACAGATACGCAGTATTTT. Residues: CSADSQNTDTQYF.

This clonotype showed up just a few times. The gene calls are TRBV18 and TRBJ1-2, with unresolved D. This CDR3 is built from 13 residues. V was clipped by 5 bases and J by 4 bases, with 11 bases between them. Germline CDR1 is KGHSH and CDR2 is LQKENI. CDR3 nucleotide sequence: TGTGCCAGCTCATTCTCCGAGTTCTATGGCTACACCTTC. Its translation: CASSFSEFYGYTF.